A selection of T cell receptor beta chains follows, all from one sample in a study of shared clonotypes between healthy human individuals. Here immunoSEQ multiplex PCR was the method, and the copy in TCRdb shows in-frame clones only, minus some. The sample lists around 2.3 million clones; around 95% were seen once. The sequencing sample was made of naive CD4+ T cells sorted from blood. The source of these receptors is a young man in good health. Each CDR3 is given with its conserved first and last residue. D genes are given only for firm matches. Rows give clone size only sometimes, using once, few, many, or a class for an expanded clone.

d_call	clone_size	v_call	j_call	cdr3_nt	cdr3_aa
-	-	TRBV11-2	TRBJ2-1	TGTGCCAGCAGCTTAGAAGCCGCGAGCGTAAATGAGCAGTTCTTC	CASSLEAASVNEQFF
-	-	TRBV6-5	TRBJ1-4	TGTGCCAGCAGTTCCGGGGGGGCAGGGGAATATGAAAAACTGTTTTTT	CASSSGGAGEYEKLFF
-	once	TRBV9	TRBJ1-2	TGTGCCAGCAGCTCCGATTTGGAGGGTCATAACTATGGCTACACCTTC	CASSSDLEGHNYGYTF
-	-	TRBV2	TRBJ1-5	TGTGCCAGCAGTAAGGGCAATGCCCTAGGCAATCAGCCCCAGCATTTT	CASSKGNALGNQPQHF
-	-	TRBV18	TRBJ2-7	TGTGCCAGCTCACCCCTCTCCCCCTACGAGCAGTACTTC	CASSPLSPYEQYF
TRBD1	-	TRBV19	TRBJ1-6	TGTGCCAGTAGTATCCATCGGACAGGGACAAACTCACCCCTCCACTTT	CASSIHRTGTNSPLHF
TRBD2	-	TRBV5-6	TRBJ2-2	TGTGCCAGCAGCAGGCTAGCGGGGGGTACCGGGGAGCTGTTTTTT	CASSRLAGGTGELFF
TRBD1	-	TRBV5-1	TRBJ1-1	TGCGCCAGCAGCTTTACAGGGGGCGAGTACACTGAAGCTTTCTTT	CASSFTGGEYTEAFF
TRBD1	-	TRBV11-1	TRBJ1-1	TGTGCCAGCAGCAATGTGAATAGGGGGCTGACTGAAGCTTTCTTT	CASSNVNRGLTEAFF
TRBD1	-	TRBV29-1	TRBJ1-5	TGCAGCGTTGGGACAGGGTTTGGCAATCAGCCCCAGCATTTT	CSVGTGFGNQPQHF
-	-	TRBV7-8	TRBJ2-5	TGTGCCAGCAGCCTACGGATCGGGGAGACCCAGTACTTC	CASSLRIGETQYF
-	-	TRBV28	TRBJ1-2	TGTGCCATCGCCGGGGACGGGCAAGGGGGGTATGGCTACACCTTC	CAIAGDGQGGYGYTF
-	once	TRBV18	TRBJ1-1	TGTGCCAGCTCACCCAACGATCAGGGGCTTGGCCCTGAAGCTTTCTTT	CASSPNDQGLGPEAFF
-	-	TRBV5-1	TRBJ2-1	TGCGCCAGCCACGTTGGAAGGGTAGACAATGAGCAGTTCTTC	CASHVGRVDNEQFF